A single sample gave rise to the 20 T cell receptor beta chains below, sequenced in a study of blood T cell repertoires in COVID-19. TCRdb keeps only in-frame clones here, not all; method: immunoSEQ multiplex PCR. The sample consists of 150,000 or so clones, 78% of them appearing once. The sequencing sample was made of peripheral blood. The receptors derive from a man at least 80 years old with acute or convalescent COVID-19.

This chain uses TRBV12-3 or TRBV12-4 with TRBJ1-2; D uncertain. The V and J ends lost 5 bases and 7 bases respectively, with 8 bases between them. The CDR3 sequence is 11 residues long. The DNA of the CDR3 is TGTGCCAGCAGTCGGGGTTCTGGCTACACCTTC. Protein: CASSRGSGYTF.

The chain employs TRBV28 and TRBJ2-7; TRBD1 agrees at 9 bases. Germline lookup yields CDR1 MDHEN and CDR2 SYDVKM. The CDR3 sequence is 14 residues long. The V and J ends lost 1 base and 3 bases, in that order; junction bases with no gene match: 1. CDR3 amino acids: CASSLSGQGYEQYF. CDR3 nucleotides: TGTGCCAGCAGTTTATCGGGACAGGGCTACGAGCAGTACTTC.

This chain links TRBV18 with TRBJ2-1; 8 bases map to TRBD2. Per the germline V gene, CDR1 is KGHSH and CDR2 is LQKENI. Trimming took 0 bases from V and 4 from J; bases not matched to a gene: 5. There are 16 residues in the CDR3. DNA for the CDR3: TGTGCCAGCTCACCACCGGGGAGCGGGGGTTACAATGAGCAGTTCTTC. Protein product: CASSPPGSGGYNEQFF.

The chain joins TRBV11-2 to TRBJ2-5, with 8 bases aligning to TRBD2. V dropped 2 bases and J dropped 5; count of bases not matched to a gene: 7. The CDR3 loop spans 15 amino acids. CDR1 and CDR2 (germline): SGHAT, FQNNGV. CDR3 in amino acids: CASSLLYGGAETQYF. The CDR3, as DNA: TGTGCCAGCAGCTTATTGTACGGGGGGGCCGAGACCCAGTACTTC. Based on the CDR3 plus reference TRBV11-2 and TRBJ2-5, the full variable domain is EAGVAQSPRYKIIEKRQSVAFWCNPISGHATLYWYQQILGQGPKLLIQFQNNGVVDDSQLPKDRFSAERLKGVDSTLKIQPAKLEDSAVYLCASSLLYGGAETQYFGPGTRLLVL.

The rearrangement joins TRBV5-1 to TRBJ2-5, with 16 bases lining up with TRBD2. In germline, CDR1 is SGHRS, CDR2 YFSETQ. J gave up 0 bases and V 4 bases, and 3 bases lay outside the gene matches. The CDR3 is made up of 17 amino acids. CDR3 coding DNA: TGCGCCAGCAGCCCGGGACTAGCGGGGGGGTACCAAGAGACCCAGTACTTC. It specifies CASSPGLAGGYQETQYF.

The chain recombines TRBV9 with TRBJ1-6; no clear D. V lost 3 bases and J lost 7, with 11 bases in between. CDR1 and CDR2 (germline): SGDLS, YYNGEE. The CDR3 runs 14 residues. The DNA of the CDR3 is TGTGCCAGCAGCGGCGGTGCGGGGAATTCACCCCTCCACTTT. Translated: CASSGGAGNSPLHF.

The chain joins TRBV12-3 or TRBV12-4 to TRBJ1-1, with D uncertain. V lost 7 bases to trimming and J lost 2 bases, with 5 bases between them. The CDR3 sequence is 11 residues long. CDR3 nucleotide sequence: TGTGCCAGCAACACAAACACTGAAGCTTTCTTT. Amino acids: CASNTNTEAFF.

The chain's CDR3 is CASSYFPRLAGGWYNEQFF. The CDR3 region has the DNA TGTGCCAGCAGTTACTTTCCCCGACTAGCGGGGGGGTGGTACAATGAGCAGTTCTTC. The chain recombines TRBV6-2 or TRBV6-3 with TRBJ2-1, with 14 bases lining up with TRBD2. With 1 base clipped from V and 4 bases from J, the junction kept 9 bases outside the gene matches. Germline assignment: CDR1 MNHEY and CDR2 SVGEGT. This CDR3 is built from 19 residues.

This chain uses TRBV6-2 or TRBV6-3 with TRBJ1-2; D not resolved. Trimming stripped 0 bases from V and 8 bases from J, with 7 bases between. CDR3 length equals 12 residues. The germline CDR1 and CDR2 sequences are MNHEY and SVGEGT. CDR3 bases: TGTGCCAGCAGTTACTCCCTTCGGGGCTACACCTTC. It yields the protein CASSYSLRGYTF.

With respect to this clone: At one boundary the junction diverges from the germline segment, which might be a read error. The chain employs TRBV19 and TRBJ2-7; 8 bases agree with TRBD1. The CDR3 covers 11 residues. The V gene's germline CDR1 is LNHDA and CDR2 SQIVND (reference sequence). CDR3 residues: CASTDRDRLSF. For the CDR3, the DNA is TGTGCCAGTACCGACCGGGACAGGTTGTCCTTC.

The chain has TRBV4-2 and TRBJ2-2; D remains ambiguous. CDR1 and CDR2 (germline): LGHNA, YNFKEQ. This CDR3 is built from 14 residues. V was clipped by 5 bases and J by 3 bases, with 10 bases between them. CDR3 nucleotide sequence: TGTGCCAGCAGCAAGAGTCCCGACACCGGGGAGCTGTTTTTT. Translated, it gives CASSKSPDTGELFF.

The CDR3 DNA sequence: TGTGCCAGCAGAGACTATAGCGGGGGAGACTACGAGCAGTACTTC. Translation: CASRDYSGGDYEQYF. The J gene is TRBJ2-7, the V gene TRBV2; 9 bases align to TRBD2. The CDR3 is made up of 15 amino acids. Germline V gene sequence: CDR1 SNHLY, CDR2 FYNNEI. V was pared by 6 bases and J by 3 bases, with 9 bases of the junction left unmatched.

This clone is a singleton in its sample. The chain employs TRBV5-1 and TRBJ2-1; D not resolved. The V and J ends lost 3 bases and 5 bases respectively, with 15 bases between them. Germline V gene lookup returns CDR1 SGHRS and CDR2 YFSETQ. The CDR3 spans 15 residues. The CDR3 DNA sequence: TGCGCCAGCAGCTCGTCAGGCAATTCTAACAATGAGCAGTTCTTC. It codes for CASSSSGNSNNEQFF. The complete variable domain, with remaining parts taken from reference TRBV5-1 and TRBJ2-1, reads KAGVTQTPRYLIKTRGQQVTLSCSPISGHRSVSWYQQTPGQGLQFLFEYFSETQRNKGNFPGRFSGRQFSNSRSEMNVSTLELGDSALYLCASSSSGNSNNEQFFGPGTRLTVL.

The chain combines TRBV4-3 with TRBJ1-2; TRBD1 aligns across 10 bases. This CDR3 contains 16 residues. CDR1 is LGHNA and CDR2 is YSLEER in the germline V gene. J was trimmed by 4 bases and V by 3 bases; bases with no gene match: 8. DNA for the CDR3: TGCGCCAGCAGCCACTCACCGGGACAGGGGCCCTATGGCTACACCTTC. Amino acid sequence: CASSHSPGQGPYGYTF.

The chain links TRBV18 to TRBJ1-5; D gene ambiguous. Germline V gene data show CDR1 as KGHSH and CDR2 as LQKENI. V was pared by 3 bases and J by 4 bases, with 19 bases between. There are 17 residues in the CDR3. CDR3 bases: TGTGCCAGCTCACCGCTGGGTACAGCGGGTGGAAATCAGCCCCAGCATTTT. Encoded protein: CASSPLGTAGGNQPQHF.

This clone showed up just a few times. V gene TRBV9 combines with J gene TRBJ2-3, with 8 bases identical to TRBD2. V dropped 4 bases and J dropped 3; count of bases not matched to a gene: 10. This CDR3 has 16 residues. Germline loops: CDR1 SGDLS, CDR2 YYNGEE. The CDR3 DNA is TGTGCCAGCAGCTCTTCAGCGGGGGTCGGTACAGATACGCAGTATTTT. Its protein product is CASSSSAGVGTDTQYF.

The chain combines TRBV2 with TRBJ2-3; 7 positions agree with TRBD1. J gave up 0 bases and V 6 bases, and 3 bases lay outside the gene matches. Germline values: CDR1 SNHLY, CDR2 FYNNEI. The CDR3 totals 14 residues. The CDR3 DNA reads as TGTGCCAGCAGGGGGACAGTTAGCACAGATACGCAGTATTTT. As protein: CASRGTVSTDTQYF.

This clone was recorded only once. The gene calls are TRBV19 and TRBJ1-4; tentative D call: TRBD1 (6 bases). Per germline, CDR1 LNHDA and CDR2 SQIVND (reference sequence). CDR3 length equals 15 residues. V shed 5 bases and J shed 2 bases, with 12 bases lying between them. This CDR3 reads CASSPGQSTNEKLFF. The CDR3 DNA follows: TGTGCCAGTAGTCCGGGACAAAGCACTAATGAAAAACTGTTTTTT.

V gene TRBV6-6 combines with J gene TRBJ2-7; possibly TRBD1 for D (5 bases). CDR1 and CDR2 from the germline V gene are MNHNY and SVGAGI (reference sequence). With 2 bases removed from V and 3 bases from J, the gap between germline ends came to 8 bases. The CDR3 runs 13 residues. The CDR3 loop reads CASSYPTDYEQYF. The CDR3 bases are TGTGCCAGCAGTTACCCGACAGACTACGAGCAGTACTTC.

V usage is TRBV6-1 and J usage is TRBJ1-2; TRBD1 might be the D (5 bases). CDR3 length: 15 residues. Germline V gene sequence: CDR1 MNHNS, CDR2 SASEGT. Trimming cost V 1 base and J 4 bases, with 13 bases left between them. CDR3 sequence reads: CASSEGGKEGYGYTF. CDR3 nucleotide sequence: TGTGCCAGCAGTGAAGGGGGGAAGGAGGGCTATGGCTACACCTTC.